Given below is one T cell receptor beta chain in context. These data originate in a study of blood T cell repertoires in COVID-19. Study-wide context: The United States, Italy and Spain were the sources of the acute and convalescent COVID-19 samples. In each case, the material was cDNA or gDNA derived from T cells, B-cell-depleted T cells, or PBMCs.

Trimming left V 5 bases short and J 7 bases short, with 16 bases between. The CDR3 has 14 amino acids. Germline CDR1 and CDR2: SGHRS and YFSETQ. Original processing notes: Counts of nucleated cells, estimated from reference gene primer amplification, were obtained. Sequencing was performed with immunoSEQ multiplex PCR; in TCRdb, only in-frame clones are kept and a portion is missing. Clone size and V and J calls were adopted from that table, with D and trimming inferred from the DNA. The table has a few hundred thousand clones, around 84% seen once. The chain recombines TRBV5-1 with TRBJ2-1; a possible D gene is TRBD1 (6 bases). The receptor was derived from an older woman with active or convalescent COVID-19. The sequenced material came from peripheral blood. The CDR3 region is CASSKDRRGNEQFF. The CDR3 DNA reads TGCGCCAGCAGTAAAGACAGGCGCGGAAATGAGCAGTTCTTC.